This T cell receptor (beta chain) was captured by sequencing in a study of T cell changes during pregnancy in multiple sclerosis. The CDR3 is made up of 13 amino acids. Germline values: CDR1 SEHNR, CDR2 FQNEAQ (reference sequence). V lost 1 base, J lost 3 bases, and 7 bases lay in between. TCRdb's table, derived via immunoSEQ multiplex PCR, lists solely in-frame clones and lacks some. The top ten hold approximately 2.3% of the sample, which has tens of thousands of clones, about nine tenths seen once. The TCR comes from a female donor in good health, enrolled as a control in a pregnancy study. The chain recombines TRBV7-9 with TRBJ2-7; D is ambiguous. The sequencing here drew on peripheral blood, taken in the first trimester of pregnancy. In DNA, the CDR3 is TGTGCCAGCAGCTTAGTGTCTAGCTACGAGCAGTACTTC. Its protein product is CASSLVSSYEQYF.